Each of the 13 T cell receptor beta chains below was sequenced from the same sample in a study of immune heterogeneity within non-small cell lung tumors. Each sample used around 600 ng of genomic DNA from bulk tumor tissue. Surgeons took several biopsies per primary tumor, spaced far apart, during surgery. Curative surgery was performed on patients who had untreated, newly diagnosed non-small cell lung cancer. Multiplex PCR relied on 32 V and 13 J primers to amplify TCR beta CDR3. TCRdb reprocessed the multiplex PCR reads via MiXCR and lists one record per CDR3 protein. Of roughly 2,000 distinct CDR3 sequences in the sample, 30% were seen once. Sequencing was carried out using lung tumor tissue. The source is a man between 60 and 70 years old with non-small cell lung cancer.

The chain couples TRBV6-6 to TRBJ2-2; 7 bases match TRBD2. Losses at the gene ends were 2 bases for V and 6 bases for J; bases not matched to a gene: 6. The germline V gene encodes CDR1 MNHNY and CDR2 SVGAGI (reference sequence). CDR3 length: 15 amino acids. The CDR3 loop is CASSYLGGSPGELFF. In DNA, the CDR3 is TGTGCCAGCAGTTACCTCGGGGGGAGTCCCGGGGAGCTGTTTTTT.

In its sample, this clonotype is medium-sized. The chain recombines TRBV6-1 with TRBJ1-1; D unresolved. Trimming pared 3 bases from V and 0 bases from J, leaving 5 bases between. CDR1 is MNHNS and CDR2 is SASEGT in the germline V gene. The CDR3 totals 13 residues. The CDR3 DNA follows: TGTGCCAGCAGTGAGGGAATGAACACTGAAGCTTTCTTT. It is translated as CASSEGMNTEAFF.

Details on this clonotype: This may arise from a read error, as a much more abundant clone is one base away. The J gene is TRBJ2-1, the V gene TRBV2; 9 bases map to TRBD2. The CDR3 extends over 14 amino acids. The V gene's germline CDR1 is SNHLY and CDR2 FYNNEI. CDR3 residues: CASSPRTSAYEQSF. For the CDR3, the DNA is TGTGCCAGCAGTCCACGGACTAGCGCCTATGAGCAGTCCTTC.

As for this clonotype: A much bigger clone sits one base away, suggesting this may be a read error. DNA of the CDR3: TGTGCCAGCAGTACTAGGGCAGGGGACAATCAGCCCCAGCATTTT. This sequence encodes CASSTRAGDNQPQHF. The chain joins TRBV6-2 or TRBV6-3 to TRBJ1-5; a possible D gene is TRBD1 (6 bases). CDR3 length: 15 amino acids. V was shortened by 5 bases and J by 3 bases, with 14 bases between the two germline ends. CDR1 and CDR2 from the germline V gene are MNHEY and SVGEGT.

Only a few counts were recorded for this clonotype. The chain combines TRBV20-1 with TRBJ2-3; 8 bases match TRBD2. V gave up 8 bases and J gave up 0 bases; unmatched junction bases: 10. CDR1 DFQATT and CDR2 SNEGSKA come from the germline V gene (reference sequence). CDR3 length equals 15 residues. The CDR3 region is CSTGSSGDSTDTQYF. CDR3 nucleotides: TGCAGTACAGGAAGTAGCGGGGATAGCACAGATACGCAGTATTTT.

V is TRBV2 and J is TRBJ2-4; D gene unclear. This CDR3 has 12 amino acids. The V and J ends lost 3 bases and 8 bases respectively, with 8 bases between them. The germline V gene encodes CDR1 SNHLY and CDR2 FYNNEI. CDR3 region: CASSDGRDIQYF. CDR3 sequence (DNA): TGTGCCAGCAGTGACGGACGTGACATTCAGTACTTC.

This clonotype has a single count. The CDR3 DNA is TGTGCCAGTAGTTGGCAGGGGGATAGCTCCTACGAGCAGTACTTC. Its protein product is CASSWQGDSSYEQYF. The chain uses TRBV19 and TRBJ2-7; 7 bases map to TRBD1. This CDR3 spans 15 amino acids. The J segment lost 0 bases and the V segment lost 5 bases, leaving 7 bases of the junction unmatched. Germline V gene lookup returns CDR1 LNHDA and CDR2 SQIVND (reference sequence).

As for this clonotype: At one end the junction does not follow the germline gene, possibly because of a read error. The J gene is TRBJ1-4, the V gene TRBV28; unclear D gene. CDR1 MDHEN and CDR2 SYDVKM come from the germline V gene. The CDR3 sequence is 14 residues long. Here the CDR3 reads CSSSIAQSNEKLFF. Written as DNA, the CDR3 is TGTTCCAGCTCAATTGCACAGTCTAATGAAAAACTGTTTTTT.

There are a few counts of this clonotype. The V call is TRBV6-1, the J call TRBJ2-2; D assignment may be TRBD1 or TRBD2 (7 bases each). This CDR3 comprises 14 residues. The V and J ends lost 6 bases and 5 bases respectively, with 13 bases between them. CDR1 is MNHNS and CDR2 is SASEGT in the germline V gene. The CDR3 DNA follows: TGTGCCAGCAGCAACCAGGGGGGGACCGGGGAGCTGTTTTTT. Amino acids: CASSNQGGTGELFF.

This clonotype is medium-sized (0.01 to 0.1%) by share. V is TRBV15 and J is TRBJ2-5, with 7 bases aligning to TRBD1. This CDR3 is built from 16 residues. The germline CDR1 and CDR2 sequences are LNHNV and YYDKDF (reference sequence). With V trimmed by 0 bases and J by 5 bases, 9 bases remained unmatched. DNA of the CDR3: TGTGCCACCAGCAGAGATGAAAGGGGGCTAGGGGAGACCCAGTACTTC. This sequence encodes CATSRDERGLGETQYF. Looking up the rest from reference TRBV15 and TRBJ2-5 gives the full variable domain: DAMVIQNPRYQVTQFGKPVTLSCSQTLNHNVMYWYQQKSSQAPKLLFHYYDKDFNNEADTPDNFQSRRPNTSFCFLDIRSPGLGDTAMYLCATSRDERGLGETQYFGPGTRLLVL.

In this sample, this clonotype is medium-sized. The CDR3 DNA sequence: TGTGCCTGGACCCCGGGACTAGATGTCCACGAGCAGTACTTC. This sequence encodes CAWTPGLDVHEQYF. The V gene is TRBV30, the J gene TRBJ2-7; 8 bases map to TRBD2. Germline CDR1 is GTSNPN and CDR2 is SVGIG (reference sequence). The CDR3 covers 14 residues. The trim removed 4 bases at V and 5 bases at J, leaving 10 bases unmatched.

The gene calls are TRBV28 and TRBJ2-7; a possible D gene is TRBD2 (5 bases). Germline V gene sequence: CDR1 MDHEN, CDR2 SYDVKM. V lost 4 bases to trimming and J lost 5 bases, with 21 bases between them. The CDR3 length is 16 residues. CDR3 DNA sequence: TGTGCCAGCAGTTCCGCAACTAGTGTCCAGGAAAACGAGCAGTACTTC. The encoded protein is CASSSATSVQENEQYF.

This clonotype was observed a few times. This chain connects TRBV11-3 to TRBJ1-4; D not certain. Trimming pared 5 bases from V and 0 bases from J, leaving 10 bases between. CDR1 and CDR2 (germline): SGHNT, YENEEA. The CDR3 runs 15 residues. CDR3 sequence reads: CASSPQASTNEKLFF. The CDR3 DNA reads TGTGCCAGCAGCCCGCAGGCGTCAACTAATGAAAAACTGTTTTTT.